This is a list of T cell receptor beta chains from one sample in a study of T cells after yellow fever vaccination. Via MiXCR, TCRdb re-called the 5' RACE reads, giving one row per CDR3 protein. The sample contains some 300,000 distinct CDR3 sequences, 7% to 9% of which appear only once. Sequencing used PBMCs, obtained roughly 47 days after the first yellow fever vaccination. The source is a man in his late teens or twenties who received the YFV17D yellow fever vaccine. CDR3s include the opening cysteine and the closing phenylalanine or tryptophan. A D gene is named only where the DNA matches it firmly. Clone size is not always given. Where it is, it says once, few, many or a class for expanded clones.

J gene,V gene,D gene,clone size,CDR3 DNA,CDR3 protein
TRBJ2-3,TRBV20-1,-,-,TGCAGTGCTAGAGATTCGGCGTATAGCACAGATACGCAGTATTTT,CSARDSAYSTDTQYF
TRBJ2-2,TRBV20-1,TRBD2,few,TGCAGTGCTAGAGACCTCCCGGGAGCGGGGGGACCCACCGGGGAGCTGTTTTTT,CSARDLPGAGGPTGELFF
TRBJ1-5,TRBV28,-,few,TGTGCCAGCAGTTTTAATCAGCCCCAGCATTTT,CASSFNQPQHF
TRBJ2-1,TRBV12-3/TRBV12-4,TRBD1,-,TGTGCCAGCAAGCGAGGGACAGCCGGGGAGTTCTTC,CASKRGTAGEFF
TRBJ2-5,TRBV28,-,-,TGTGCCAGCATGCTCGCGGGGCGGGAAGAGACCCAGTACTTC,CASMLAGREETQYF
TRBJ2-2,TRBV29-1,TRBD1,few,TGCAGCGTTGAACGTCCAGGGGGCCGCACCGGGGAGCTGTTTTTT,CSVERPGGRTGELFF
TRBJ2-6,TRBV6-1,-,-,TGTGCCAGCAGTGGGACTCTCTCTGGGGCCAACGTCCTGACTTTC,CASSGTLSGANVLTF
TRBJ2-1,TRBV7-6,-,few,TGTGCCAGCACCAGGGGGGGCCGGAGCTCCTACAATGAGCAGTTCTTC,CASTRGGRSSYNEQFF
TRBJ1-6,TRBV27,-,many,TGTGCCAGCAGTTTTAATGGGGCAGATTCACCCCTCCACTTT,CASSFNGADSPLHF
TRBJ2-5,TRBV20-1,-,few,TGCAGTGCTAGAGATACCGGGTCTTGGGAGACCCAGTACTTC,CSARDTGSWETQYF
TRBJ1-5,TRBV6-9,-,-,TGTGCCAGACTCTCCAGGAACCCTATCTATAGCAATCAGCCCCAGCATTTT,CARLSRNPIYSNQPQHF
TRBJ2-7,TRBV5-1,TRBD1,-,TGCGCCAGCAGCAGCCCACAGGGGGCCCCCATCTACGAGCAGTACTTC,CASSSPQGAPIYEQYF
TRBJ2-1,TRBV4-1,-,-,TGCGCCAGCAGCGAAGGCCCCAGGCGTCCCCTCTACAATGAGCAGTTCTTC,CASSEGPRRPLYNEQFF
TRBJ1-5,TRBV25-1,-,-,TGTGCCAGCAGCCAGACAGTGAGCAATCAGCCCCAGCATTTT,CASSQTVSNQPQHF
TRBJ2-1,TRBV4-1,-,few,TGCGCCAGCAGCCAAGATTTTCGTGCGTTCTTC,CASSQDFRAFF
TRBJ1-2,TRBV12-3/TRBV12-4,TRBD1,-,TGTGCCAGCAGTTTAGAACCAGGGGGAAATGGCTACACCTTC,CASSLEPGGNGYTF
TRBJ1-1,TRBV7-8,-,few,TGTGCCAGCAGCTTAAGTCGGGGATTGAACACTGAAGCTTTCTTT,CASSLSRGLNTEAFF
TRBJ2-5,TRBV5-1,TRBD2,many,TGCGCCAGCAGCCCCGGGACTAGCGGGGCCCAAGAGACCCAGTACTTC,CASSPGTSGAQETQYF
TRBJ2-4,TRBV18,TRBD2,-,TGTGCCAGTCGAACCGAGGTAGCGGGGGACAAAAACATTCAGTACTTC,CASRTEVAGDKNIQYF
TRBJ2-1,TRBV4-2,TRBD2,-,TGTGCCACAGCGGCTAGCGGGCTTAATGAGCAGTTCTTC,CATAASGLNEQFF
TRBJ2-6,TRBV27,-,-,TGTGCCAGCAGTCCCCGGGGCCCCTCTGGGGCCAACGTCCTGACTTTC,CASSPRGPSGANVLTF
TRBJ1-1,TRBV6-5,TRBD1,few,TGTGCCAGCAGTTTCGACAGGGGACTATACACTGAAGCTTTCTTT,CASSFDRGLYTEAFF
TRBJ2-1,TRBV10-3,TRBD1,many,TGTGCCATCAAAGGGCAGGGGGCGGACAATGAGCAGTTCTTC,CAIKGQGADNEQFF
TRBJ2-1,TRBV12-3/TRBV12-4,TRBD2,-,TGTGCCAGCAGTTTAAGGACTAGTTCCAATGAGCAGTTCTTC,CASSLRTSSNEQFF
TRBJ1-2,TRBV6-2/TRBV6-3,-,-,TGTGCCAGCACCAACGACGGAAACTATGGCTACACCTTC,CASTNDGNYGYTF
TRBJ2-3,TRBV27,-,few,TGTGCCAGCAGAATAGGGGCGCTGGGGACAGATACGCAGTATTTT,CASRIGALGTDTQYF
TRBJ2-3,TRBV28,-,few,TGTGCCAGCAGTTTAATAGCCCGAGCTAGGGGTGATACGCAGTATTTT,CASSLIARARGDTQYF
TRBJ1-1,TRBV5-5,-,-,TGTGCCAGCAGCTTGGCCGGCAGGGCCACTGAAGCTTTCTTT,CASSLAGRATEAFF
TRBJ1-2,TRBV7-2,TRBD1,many,TGTGCCAGCAGATATCCGGGACAGGGGGACTATGGCTACACCTTC,CASRYPGQGDYGYTF
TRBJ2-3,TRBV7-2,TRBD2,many,TGTGCCAGCAGCGGCGCGGGGGGGCCCACAGATACGCAGTATTTT,CASSGAGGPTDTQYF
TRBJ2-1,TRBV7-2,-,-,TGTGCCAGCAGCTTAACAGGACTCTCCTACAATGAGCAGTTCTTC,CASSLTGLSYNEQFF
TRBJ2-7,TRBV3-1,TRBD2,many,TGTGCCAGCAGCCAAGGGACTAGCGGGGCTTACGAGCAGTACTTC,CASSQGTSGAYEQYF
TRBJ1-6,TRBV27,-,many,TGTGCCAGCAGTCCTACCGGGCCCTGGTTCCATAATTCACCCCTCCACTTT,CASSPTGPWFHNSPLHF
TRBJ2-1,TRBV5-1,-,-,TGCGCCAGCAGCTTGGTCGGGACCACTTACAATGAGCAGTTCTTC,CASSLVGTTYNEQFF
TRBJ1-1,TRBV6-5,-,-,TGTGCCAGCAGTTACTCCGGGTCGGTGAACACTGAAGCTTTCTTT,CASSYSGSVNTEAFF
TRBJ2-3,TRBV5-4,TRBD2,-,TGTGCCAGCAGCTTCCCTAGCGGGGGGACAGATACGCAGTATTTT,CASSFPSGGTDTQYF
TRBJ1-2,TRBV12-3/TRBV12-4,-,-,TGTGCCAGCAGACTAGAGCACGGGGTGTATGGCTACACCTTC,CASRLEHGVYGYTF
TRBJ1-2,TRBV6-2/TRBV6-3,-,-,TGTGCCAGCAGTTACTCGATCTACGTCTATGGCTACACCTTC,CASSYSIYVYGYTF
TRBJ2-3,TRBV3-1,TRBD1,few,TGTGCCAGCAGTAAAGGGAGACAGGGTACGCAGTATTTT,CASSKGRQGTQYF
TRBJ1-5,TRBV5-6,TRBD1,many,TGTGCCAGCAGCTTGTCAGGGGGCGATCAGCCCCAGCATTTT,CASSLSGGDQPQHF
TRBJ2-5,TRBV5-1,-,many,TGCGCCAGCAGCTTGGATGCAGGGACCCAGTACTTC,CASSLDAGTQYF
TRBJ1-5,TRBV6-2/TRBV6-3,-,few,TGTGCCAGCAACCCACGAGGTAGCAATCAGCCCCAGCATTTT,CASNPRGSNQPQHF
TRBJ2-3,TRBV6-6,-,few,TGTGGCCTGAGCACAGATACGCAGTATTTT,CGLSTDTQYF
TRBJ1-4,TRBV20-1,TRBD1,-,TGCAGTGCTAGGGCAGGGGGCACGGTTGGGGACGAAAAACTGTTTTTT,CSARAGGTVGDEKLFF
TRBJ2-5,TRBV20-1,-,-,TGCTTCTCGGGGCAGGCCCCGGACTTC,CFSGQAPDF
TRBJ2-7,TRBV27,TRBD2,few,TGTGCCAGCAGTTTCAGGCCGGGGGGGAATTCACCCTACGAGCAGTACTTC,CASSFRPGGNSPYEQYF
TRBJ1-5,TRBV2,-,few,TGTGCCAGCATTCGGGACAGCAATCAGCCCCAGCATTTT,CASIRDSNQPQHF
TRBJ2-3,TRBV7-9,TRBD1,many,TGTGCCAGCAGCTTAGACCTAGGGGGCGTACATACGCAGTATTTT,CASSLDLGGVHTQYF
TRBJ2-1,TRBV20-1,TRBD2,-,TGCAGTGCTAGAGATCCGGGGGGGGGATACAATGAGCAGTTCTTC,CSARDPGGGYNEQFF
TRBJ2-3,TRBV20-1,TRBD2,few,TGCAGTGCCACAGGACTAGCGGGGGGCCCCCTTGGGAATACGCAGTATTTT,CSATGLAGGPLGNTQYF
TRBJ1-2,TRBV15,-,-,TGTGCCACCAGCAGGATCCGAACTAACTATGGCTACACCTTC,CATSRIRTNYGYTF
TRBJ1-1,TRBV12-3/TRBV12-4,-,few,TGTGCCAGCAGGTGGGGGACGGAGCACACTGAAGCTTTCTTT,CASRWGTEHTEAFF
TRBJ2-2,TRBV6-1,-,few,TGTGCCAGCGGTGACAGAAACACCGGGGAGCTGTTTTTT,CASGDRNTGELFF